These 25 T cell receptor beta chains were sequenced from one sample in a study of T cell repertoires in cytomegalovirus infection. Each CDR3 protein gets one entry after TCRdb re-called the reads with MiXCR. This table holds about 830,000 distinct CDR3 sequences, over 25% found once. Their cognate antigens are unknown. The sample here was cultured CD8+ T cells from PBMCs, taken from culture after CMV antigen stimulation. The receptor source for this set is a human donor in good health (CMV status not recorded). Some clones in this sample may be carry-over from other donors' samples.

This clonotype has only a few counts. The chain employs TRBV5-1 and TRBJ2-5, with D unclear. V dropped 0 bases and J dropped 1 base, with 16 bases sitting between them. The CDR3 is 17 residues long. The germline CDR1 and CDR2 sequences are SGHRS and YFSETQ. The CDR3 here is CASSLAGAFPLQETQYF. DNA for the CDR3: TGCGCCAGCAGCTTGGCAGGCGCTTTTCCCCTCCAAGAGACCCAGTACTTC.

This clonotype was observed many times. J is TRBJ2-1 and V is TRBV7-6, with 10 bases aligning to TRBD2. The length of the CDR3 is 16 residues. Germline CDR1 is SGHVS and CDR2 is FNYEAQ. V lost 5 bases to trimming and J lost 8 bases; unmatched junction nucleotides: 12. DNA of the CDR3: TGTGCCAGCAGCCACCTCGGGCCAGCGGGGGGGGATGAGCAGTTCTTC. The encoded protein is CASSHLGPAGGDEQFF.

The gene calls are TRBV19 and TRBJ2-7, with D hard to call. The CDR3 sequence is 14 residues long. V lost 1 base and J lost 3, with 10 bases in between. Germline V CDR1 and CDR2: LNHDA, SQIVND (reference sequence). The CDR3 bases are TGTGCCAGTAGTATAGTCGGCCAATTCTACGAGCAGTACTTC. The encoded protein is CASSIVGQFYEQYF.

This clonotype was observed a handful of times. The gene calls are TRBV7-6 and TRBJ2-5, with D perhaps given as TRBD1 or TRBD2 (5 bases each). CDR1 SGHVS and CDR2 FNYEAQ come from the germline V gene. V was cut by 4 bases and J by 9 bases, with 18 bases left in between. This CDR3 region has 14 residues. CDR3 bases: TGTGCCAGCAGCTCCGCTACGGGGCCCAAGGCCCAGTACTTC. It specifies CASSSATGPKAQYF.

The genes are TRBV6-2 or TRBV6-3 and TRBJ2-7, with 9 bases aligning to TRBD2. The CDR3 consists of 17 residues. V was pared by 7 bases and J by 2 bases, with 15 bases of the junction left unmatched. CDR1 is MNHEY and CDR2 is SVGEGT in the germline V gene. Here the CDR3 DNA reads TGTGCCAGCAACCCCGGACGGACTAGCGCCTTAGCCTACGAGCAGTACGTC. It codes for CASNPGRTSALAYEQYV.

V gene TRBV19 combines with J gene TRBJ1-1, with 7 bases that match TRBD1. With V trimmed by 7 bases and J by 4 bases, 6 bases remained unmatched. This CDR3 region has 13 residues. In germline, CDR1 is LNHDA, CDR2 SQIVND (reference sequence). CDR3 region: CASTATGATEAFF. The CDR3 DNA is TGTGCCAGTACAGCTACAGGGGCCACTGAAGCTTTCTTT.

This clonotype was observed at least ten times. V usage is TRBV7-8 and J usage is TRBJ2-3; D gene uncertain. The CDR3 extends over 13 amino acids. Germline V lookup: CDR1 SGHVS, CDR2 FQNEAQ. V was trimmed by 5 bases and J by 0 bases, leaving 6 bases between them. The CDR3 DNA reads TGTGCCAGCAGCGCCCCTAGCACAGATACGCAGTATTTT. It translates to CASSAPSTDTQYF. Drawing the rest from reference TRBV7-8 and TRBJ2-3, the complete variable domain is GAGVSQSPRYKVAKRGQDVALRCDPISGHVSLFWYQQALGQGPEFLTYFQNEAQLDKSGLPSDRFFAERPEGSVSTLKIQRTQQEDSAVYLCASSAPSTDTQYFGPGTRLTVL.

This clonotype was seen only a few times. The chain combines TRBV20-1 with TRBJ2-7; D gene ambiguous. The ends were cut back, 1 base at V and 2 bases at J, with 9 bases in the middle. Looked up from germline, CDR1 is DFQATT and CDR2 is SNEGSKA (reference sequence). This CDR3 spans 13 amino acids. CDR3 DNA sequence: TGCAGTGCTAGAGCCGACACCACCTACGAGCAGTACGTC. Its translation: CSARADTTYEQYV.

The rearrangement joins TRBV29-1 to TRBJ2-2; D possibly corresponds to TRBD1 (5 bases). V was trimmed by 1 base and J by 6 bases, leaving 6 bases between them. The CDR3 runs to 12 residues. Looked up from germline, CDR1 is SQVTM and CDR2 is ANQGSEA. The chain's CDR3 is CSVEVGAGELFF. The CDR3 region has the DNA TGCAGCGTTGAAGTAGGGGCCGGGGAGCTGTTTTTT.

The CDR3 DNA reads TGCAGTGCTAGAGATCAAGACAGTAACTACGAGCAGTACGTC. Translation gives CSARDQDSNYEQYV. The rearrangement links TRBV20-1 to TRBJ2-7; the D gene is possibly TRBD1 (5 bases). The V end was cut by 0 bases, the J end by 3 bases, with 12 bases between. The germline gives CDR1 DFQATT, CDR2 SNEGSKA (reference sequence). The CDR3 length is 14 residues.

The sample holds a few counts of this clonotype. Mismatch with germline at one junction end may stem from a read error. V and J are TRBV6-6 and TRBJ1-1; D might be TRBD1 (6 bases). Germline CDR1 reads MNHNY; CDR2 reads SVGAGI (reference sequence). The CDR3 has 11 amino acids. The CDR3 here is CASSLKGDSTF. CDR3 nucleotides: TGTGCCAGCAGTTTGAAGGGGGATAGCACCTTT.

The J gene is TRBJ2-1, the V gene TRBV6-5; either TRBD1 or TRBD2 may supply D (5 bases each). Germline V gene lookup returns CDR1 MNHEY and CDR2 SVGAGI. The CDR3 loop spans 16 amino acids. Trimming cost V 0 bases and J 0 bases, with 9 bases left between them. Here the CDR3 DNA reads TGTGCCAGCAGTTACTCCGAGGGGTTCTCCTACAATGAGCAGTTCTTC. It codes for CASSYSEGFSYNEQFF.

The rearrangement uses TRBV2 and TRBJ1-5; 7 nucleotides align to TRBD1. V was clipped by 1 base and J by 7 bases; unmatched bases: 13. The CDR3 length is 17 residues. Germline loops: CDR1 SNHLY, CDR2 FYNNEI. CDR3 DNA sequence: TGTGCCAGCAGTGAAGGGCAATTAAGGGACAGAAAACAGCCCCAGCATTTT. The encoded protein is CASSEGQLRDRKQPQHF.

This sequence joins TRBV7-6 and TRBJ2-1; D is unclear. V was cut by 10 bases and J by 1 base, with 11 bases left in between. In germline, CDR1 is SGHVS, CDR2 FNYEAQ. The CDR3 spans 13 residues. The CDR3 protein is CANRLSSYNEQFF. CDR3 DNA sequence: TGTGCCAACAGATTATCTTCCTACAATGAGCAGTTCTTC.

V usage is TRBV6-2 or TRBV6-3 and J usage is TRBJ2-5; no definite D call. This CDR3 has 12 amino acids. The V end was cut by 5 bases, the J end by 4 bases, with 8 bases between. Germline V gives CDR1 MNHEY, CDR2 SVGEGT. The CDR3 DNA sequence: TGTGCCAGCAGTAATCCCCCAGAGACCCAGTACTTC. Translated, it gives CASSNPPETQYF.

The chain is built from TRBV6-6 and TRBJ2-3, with 11 bases aligning to TRBD2. Germline V gene lookup returns CDR1 MNHNY and CDR2 SVGAGI (reference sequence). V was pared by 5 bases and J by 7 bases, with 8 bases of the junction left unmatched. The CDR3 consists of 15 residues. The CDR3 region is CASSIAGGPANTQYF. The CDR3 DNA follows: TGTGCCAGCAGTATAGCGGGGGGGCCCGCCAATACGCAGTATTTT.

The table lists this clonotype with a few counts. The chain recombines TRBV27 with TRBJ2-5; D not resolved. V lost 4 bases, J lost 2 bases, and 26 bases lay in between. The CDR3 totals 19 residues. In germline, CDR1 is MNHEY, CDR2 SMNVEV (reference sequence). In DNA form, the CDR3 reads TGTGCCAGCAGTTCCTCACTTCCTCCCACGCCTTCACTTCAAGAGACCCAGTACTTC. This encodes CASSSSLPPTPSLQETQYF.

V gene TRBV24-1 combines with J gene TRBJ1-2, with unresolved D. CDR1 is KGHDR, CDR2 SFDVKD, per germline. There are 14 residues in the CDR3. Trimming left V 3 bases short and J 2 bases short, with 9 bases between. The CDR3 protein is CATSDRTGNYGYTF. For the CDR3, the DNA is TGTGCCACCAGTGATCGGACGGGGAACTATGGCTACACCTTC.

This clonotype was counted between two and nine times. With a much larger clone just one base away, this may be a read error. The genes are TRBV11-2 and TRBJ2-3; D is possibly TRBD1 (5 bases). This CDR3 contains 15 residues. V lost 0 bases to trimming and J lost 2 bases, with 9 bases between them. CDR1 and CDR2 from the germline V gene are SGHAT and FQNNGV. The CDR3 protein is CASSLEGALTDTQYF. CDR3 nucleotide sequence: TGTGCCAGCAGCTTAGAAGGGGCCCTCACAGATACGCAGTATTTT.

The chain uses TRBV29-1 and TRBJ2-6, with D uncertain. Germline V CDR1 and CDR2: SQVTM, ANQGSEA. This CDR3 contains 15 residues. Trimming cost V 2 bases and J 0 bases, with 8 bases left between them. CDR3 amino acids: CSVEFGDSGANVLTF. The CDR3 nucleotides are TGCAGCGTTGAATTTGGGGACTCTGGGGCCAACGTCCTGACTTTC. Full variable domain (remainder filled in from reference TRBV29-1 and TRBJ2-6): SAVISQKPSRDICQRGTSLTIQCQVDSQVTMMFWYRQQPGQSLTLIATANQGSEATYESGFVIDKFPISRPNLTFSTLTVSNMSPEDSSIYLCSVEFGDSGANVLTFGAGSRLTVL.

The V gene is TRBV12-3 or TRBV12-4, the J gene TRBJ2-5; 10 nucleotides match TRBD1. This CDR3 contains 15 residues. Unmatched junction bases numbered 9, after V lost 8 bases and J lost 3 bases. The CDR3 protein is CASGPSTGGKETQYF. In nucleotides, the CDR3 is TGTGCCAGCGGCCCTTCGACAGGGGGCAAAGAGACCCAGTACTTC.

The V call is TRBV6-6, the J call TRBJ1-5; the D is unclear. CDR1 and CDR2 (germline): MNHNY, SVGAGI (reference sequence). This CDR3 is built from 15 residues. Trimming left V 2 bases short and J 1 base short, with 9 bases between. The CDR3: CASSYRAESNQPQHF. The DNA of the CDR3 is TGTGCCAGCAGTTACCGGGCAGAGAGCAATCAGCCCCAGCATTTT.

DNA of the CDR3: TGTGCCATCAGTGAGTCGAACGTAGGGACTGAAGCTTTCTTT. This sequence encodes CAISESNVGTEAFF. V is TRBV10-3 and J is TRBJ1-1; D not certain. With 0 bases removed from V and 5 bases from J, the gap between germline ends came to 10 bases. This CDR3 has 14 amino acids. Per germline, CDR1 ENHRY and CDR2 SYGVKD.

This clonotype was counted only a few times. The rearrangement uses TRBV7-8 and TRBJ1-1, with 11 bases identical to TRBD1. Germline trimming cut 2 bases from V and 5 bases from J; bases unmatched to any gene: 4. The CDR3 covers 15 residues. CDR1 SGHVS and CDR2 FQNEAQ come from the germline V gene. CDR3 protein: CASSLFGQGATEAFF. The DNA of the CDR3 is TGTGCCAGCAGCTTATTCGGACAGGGGGCAACTGAAGCTTTCTTT.

The V gene is TRBV10-2, the J gene TRBJ2-2; D is possibly TRBD1 (5 bases). The CDR3 spans 13 residues. Trimming pared 3 bases from V and 6 bases from J, leaving 8 bases between. Germline lookup yields CDR1 WSHSY and CDR2 SAAADI. The CDR3 loop is CASSDVGAGELFF. The CDR3 region has the DNA TGCGCCAGCAGTGATGTAGGGGCCGGGGAGCTGTTTTTT.